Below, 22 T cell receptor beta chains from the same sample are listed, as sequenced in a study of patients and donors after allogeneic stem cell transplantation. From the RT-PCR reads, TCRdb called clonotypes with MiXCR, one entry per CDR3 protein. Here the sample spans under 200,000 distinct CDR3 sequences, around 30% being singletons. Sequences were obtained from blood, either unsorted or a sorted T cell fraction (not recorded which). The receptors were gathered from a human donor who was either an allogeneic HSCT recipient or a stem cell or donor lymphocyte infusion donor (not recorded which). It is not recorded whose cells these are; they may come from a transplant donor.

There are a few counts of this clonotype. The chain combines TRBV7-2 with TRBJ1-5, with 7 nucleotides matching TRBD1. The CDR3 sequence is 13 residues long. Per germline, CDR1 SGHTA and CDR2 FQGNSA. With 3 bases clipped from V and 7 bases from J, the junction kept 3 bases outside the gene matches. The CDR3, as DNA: TGTGCCAGCAGCTTCCAGGGGGACCAGCCCCAGCATTTT. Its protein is CASSFQGDQPQHF.

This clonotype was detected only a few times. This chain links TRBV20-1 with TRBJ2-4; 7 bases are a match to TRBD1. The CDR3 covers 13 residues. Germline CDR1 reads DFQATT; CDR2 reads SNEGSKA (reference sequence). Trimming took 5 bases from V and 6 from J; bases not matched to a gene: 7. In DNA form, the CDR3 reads TGCAGTGCTCATAAACAGGGGTCAAACATTCAGTACTTC. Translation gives CSAHKQGSNIQYF.

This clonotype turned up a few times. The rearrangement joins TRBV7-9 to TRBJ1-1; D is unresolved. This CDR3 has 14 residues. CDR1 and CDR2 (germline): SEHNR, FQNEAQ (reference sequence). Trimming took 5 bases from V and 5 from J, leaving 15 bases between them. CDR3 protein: CASSPPGRATEAFF. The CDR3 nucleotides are TGTGCCAGCAGCCCCCCTGGGAGGGCTACTGAAGCTTTCTTT.

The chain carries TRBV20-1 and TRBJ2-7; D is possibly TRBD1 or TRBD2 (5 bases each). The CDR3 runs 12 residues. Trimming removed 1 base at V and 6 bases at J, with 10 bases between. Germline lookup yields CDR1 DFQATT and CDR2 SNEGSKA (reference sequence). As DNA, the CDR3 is TGCAGTGCTAGAGCCGGGACCGCCGAGCAGTACTTC. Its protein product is CSARAGTAEQYF.

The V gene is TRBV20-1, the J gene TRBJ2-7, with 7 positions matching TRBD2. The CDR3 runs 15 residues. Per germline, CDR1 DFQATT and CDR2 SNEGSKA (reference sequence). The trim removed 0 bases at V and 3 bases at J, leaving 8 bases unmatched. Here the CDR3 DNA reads TGCAGTGCTAGAGATACTGGGGGGAGGGACTACGAGCAGTACTTC. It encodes CSARDTGGRDYEQYF.

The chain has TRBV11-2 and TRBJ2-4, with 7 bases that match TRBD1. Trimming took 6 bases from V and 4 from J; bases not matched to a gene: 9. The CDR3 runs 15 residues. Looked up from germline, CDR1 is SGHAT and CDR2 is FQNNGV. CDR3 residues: CASRTTGTAKNIQYF. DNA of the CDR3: TGTGCCAGCAGAACGACCGGGACAGCAAAAAACATTCAGTACTTC.

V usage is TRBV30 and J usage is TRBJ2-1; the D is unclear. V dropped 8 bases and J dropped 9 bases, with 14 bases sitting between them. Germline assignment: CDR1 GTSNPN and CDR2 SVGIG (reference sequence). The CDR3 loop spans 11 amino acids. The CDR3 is CAAADSAEQFF. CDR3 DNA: TGTGCCGCCGCCGATTCCGCTGAGCAGTTCTTC.

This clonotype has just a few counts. CDR3 bases: TGCGCCAGCAGCCCGAACACGGGGTCCTACAATGAGCAGTTCTTC. Protein product: CASSPNTGSYNEQFF. The gene calls are TRBV5-1 and TRBJ2-1; tentative D call: TRBD2 (5 bases). V lost 4 bases to trimming and J lost 1 base, with 12 bases between them. The V gene's germline CDR1 is SGHRS and CDR2 YFSETQ. This CDR3 contains 15 residues.

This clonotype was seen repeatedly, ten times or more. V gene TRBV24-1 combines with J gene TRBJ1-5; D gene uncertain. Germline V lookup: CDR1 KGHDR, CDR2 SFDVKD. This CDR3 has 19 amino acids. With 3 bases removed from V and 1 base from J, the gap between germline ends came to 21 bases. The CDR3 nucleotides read TGTGCCACCAGTGATCCCCCCGGGGAGCGAGGACTAAGCAATCAGCCCCAGCATTTT. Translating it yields CATSDPPGERGLSNQPQHF.

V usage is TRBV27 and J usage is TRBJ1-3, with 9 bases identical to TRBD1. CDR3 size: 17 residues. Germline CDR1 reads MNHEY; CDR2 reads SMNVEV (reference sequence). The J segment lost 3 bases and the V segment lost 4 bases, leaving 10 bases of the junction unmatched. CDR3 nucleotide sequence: TGTGCCAGCAGTTCTATCGACAGGGGGTCGAGTGGAAACACCATATATTTT. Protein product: CASSSIDRGSSGNTIYF.

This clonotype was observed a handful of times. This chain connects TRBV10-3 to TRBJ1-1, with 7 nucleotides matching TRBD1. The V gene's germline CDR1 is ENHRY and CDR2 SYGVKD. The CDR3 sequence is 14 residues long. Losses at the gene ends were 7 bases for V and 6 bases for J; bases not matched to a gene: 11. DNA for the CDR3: TGTGCCATCACCGCGACGACAGGGACCCCTGAAGCTTTCTTT. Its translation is CAITATTGTPEAFF.

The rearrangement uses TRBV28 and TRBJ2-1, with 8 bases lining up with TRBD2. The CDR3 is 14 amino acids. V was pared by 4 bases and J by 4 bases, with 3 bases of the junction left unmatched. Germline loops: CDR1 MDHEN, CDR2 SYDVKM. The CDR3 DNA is TGTGCCAGCAGTTCCCTAGCGGGTTACAATGAGCAGTTCTTC. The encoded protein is CASSSLAGYNEQFF.

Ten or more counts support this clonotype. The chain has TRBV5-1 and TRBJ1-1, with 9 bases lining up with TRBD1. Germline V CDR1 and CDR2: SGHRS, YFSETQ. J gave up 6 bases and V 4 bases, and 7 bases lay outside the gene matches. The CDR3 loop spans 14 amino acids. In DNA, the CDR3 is TGCGCCAGCAGCCAAGACAGGGGGAGGGCTGAAGCTTTCTTT. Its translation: CASSQDRGRAEAFF.

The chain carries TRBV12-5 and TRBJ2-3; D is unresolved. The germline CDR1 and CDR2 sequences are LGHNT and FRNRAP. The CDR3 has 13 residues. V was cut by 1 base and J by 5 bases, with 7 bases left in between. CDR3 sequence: CASGLGWGDTQYF. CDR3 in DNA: TGTGCTAGTGGTTTGGGATGGGGAGATACGCAGTATTTT.

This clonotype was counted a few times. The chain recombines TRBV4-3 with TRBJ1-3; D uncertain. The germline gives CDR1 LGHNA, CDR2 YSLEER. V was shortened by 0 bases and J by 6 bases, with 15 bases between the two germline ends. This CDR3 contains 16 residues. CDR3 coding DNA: TGCGCCAGCAGCCAAGATAGAGCCGGCACCGAAAACACCATATATTTT. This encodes CASSQDRAGTENTIYF.

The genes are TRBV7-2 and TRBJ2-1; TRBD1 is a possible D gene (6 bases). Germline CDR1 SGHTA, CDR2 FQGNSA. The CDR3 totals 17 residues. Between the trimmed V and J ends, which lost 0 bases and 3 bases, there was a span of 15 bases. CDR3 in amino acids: CASSLASGTGSYNEQFF. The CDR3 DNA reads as TGTGCCAGCAGCTTAGCCTCAGGAACAGGGAGCTACAATGAGCAGTTCTTC.

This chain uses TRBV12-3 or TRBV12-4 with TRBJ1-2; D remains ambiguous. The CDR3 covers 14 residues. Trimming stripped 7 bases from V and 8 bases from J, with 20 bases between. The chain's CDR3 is CASTVINGLGGYTF. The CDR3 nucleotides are TGTGCCAGCACCGTTATAAACGGCCTGGGGGGCTACACCTTC.

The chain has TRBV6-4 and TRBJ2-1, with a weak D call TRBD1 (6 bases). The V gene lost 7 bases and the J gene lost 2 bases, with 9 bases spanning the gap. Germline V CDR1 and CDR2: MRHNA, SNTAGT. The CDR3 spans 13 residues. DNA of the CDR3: TGTGCCAGCAAAGGGGGACCCTACAATGAGCAGTTCTTC. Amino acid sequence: CASKGGPYNEQFF.

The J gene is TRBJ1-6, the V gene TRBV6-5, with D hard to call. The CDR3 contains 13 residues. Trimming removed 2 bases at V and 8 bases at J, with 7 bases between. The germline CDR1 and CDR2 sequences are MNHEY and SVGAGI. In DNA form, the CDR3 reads TGTGCCAGCAGTTACAGAACGGATTCACCCCTCCACTTT. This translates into CASSYRTDSPLHF.

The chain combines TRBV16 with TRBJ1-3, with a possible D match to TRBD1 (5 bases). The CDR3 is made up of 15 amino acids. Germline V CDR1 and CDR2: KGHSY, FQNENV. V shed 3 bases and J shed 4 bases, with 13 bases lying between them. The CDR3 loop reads CASSQTGAGGNTIYF. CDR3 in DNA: TGTGCCAGCAGCCAGACTGGGGCAGGAGGAAACACCATATATTTT.

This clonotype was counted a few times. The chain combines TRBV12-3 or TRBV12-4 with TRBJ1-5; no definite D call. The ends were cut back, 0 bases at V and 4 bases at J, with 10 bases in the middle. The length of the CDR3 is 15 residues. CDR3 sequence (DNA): TGTGCCAGCAGTTTAGCGTTGGCAGATAATCAGCCCCAGCATTTT. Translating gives CASSLALADNQPQHF.

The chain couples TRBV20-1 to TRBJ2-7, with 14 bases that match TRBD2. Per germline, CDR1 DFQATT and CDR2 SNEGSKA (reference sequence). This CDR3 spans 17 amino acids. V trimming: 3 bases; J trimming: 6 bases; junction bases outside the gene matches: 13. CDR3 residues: CSASGLAGGPTHSEQYF. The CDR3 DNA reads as TGCAGTGCTAGTGGACTAGCGGGAGGTCCCACTCACTCCGAGCAGTACTTC.